This T cell receptor beta chain originates from a study of molecular identifiers for immune sequencing clone quantification. Findings and caveats of the study: It was shown that clones above 20 RNA copies held over 99% of effector molecules, but under 1% in naive cells. With a barcode shared among identical TCR molecules, highly expanded clone sizes could be underestimated.

This clonotype was detected only a few times. What it binds is unknown. The V gene's germline CDR1 is LNHDA and CDR2 SQIVND (reference sequence). Trimming took 7 bases from V and 4 from J; bases not matched to a gene: 7. The CDR3 sequence is 15 residues long. TCRdb ran MiXCR on the PCR reads and lists one entry per CDR3 protein. The sample has about 510,000 distinct CDR3 sequences, around a fifth seen once. Sequenced sample: naive CD8+ T cells from blood, with Jurkat cell RNA spiked in. Subset of the sample: FACS-sorted CD8+CD4-CCR7+CD45RA+ naive T cells. This sequence was found in a human donor in good health. Some libraries in this study had Jurkat cell RNA spiked in. The rearrangement uses TRBV19 and TRBJ1-5; 10 bases map to TRBD1. Here the CDR3 reads CASKMGQGLNQPQHF. The CDR3 DNA follows: TGTGCCAGTAAAATGGGACAGGGGCTAAATCAGCCCCAGCATTTT.